This section outlines one T cell receptor beta chain sequence together with its context. Its antigen is not identified. The data originate from a study of PD-1 blockade in classical Hodgkin lymphoma. Study observations and caveats: The study found that TCR diversity rose significantly by C4D1 in CD4+ but not CD8+ cells. Lower baseline TCR diversity was reported for newly diagnosed patients than for healthy donors.

Profiling relied on immunoSEQ multiplex PCR, and the TCRdb table lists in-frame clones only, not all of them. Among roughly 40,000 clones listed, 85% to 90% were seen once. Looked up from germline, CDR1 is SGDLS and CDR2 is YYNGEE. CDR3 length: 15 residues. The junction had 8 bases not matched to a gene; V was cut back by 3 bases and J by 5 bases. Every patient was affected by relapse after autologous stem cell transplantation, while exposure to brentuximab vedotin was not uniform. The V gene is TRBV9, the J gene TRBJ2-5, with 9 bases lining up with TRBD2. The clonotype originates from a human donor with classical Hodgkin lymphoma. Here the sequenced sample was peripheral blood mononuclear cells (PBMCs), taken at baseline. The CDR3 spells CASSDGTSLGETQYF. CDR3 nucleotides: TGTGCCAGCAGCGACGGGACTAGCTTAGGTGAGACCCAGTACTTC.